The 22 T cell receptor beta chains in this list originate from one sample, sequenced in a study of T cells in Graves' hyperthyroidism and ophthalmopathy. The TCR beta CDR3 regions underwent amplification using RNA transcripts as the source. TCR CDR3 underwent first-round RT-PCR with the HTBI primer set. TCRdb ran MiXCR on the multiplex PCR reads and lists one entry per CDR3 protein. The sample records around 620,000 distinct CDR3 sequences, about 17% being singletons. The sample comprised blood. These receptors were obtained from a woman aged 30 to 39 with Graves' hyperthyroidism.

This chain connects TRBV4-1 to TRBJ1-5; D not resolved. Trimming pared 0 bases from V and 5 bases from J, leaving 5 bases between. The CDR3 contains 13 residues. Germline V gene sequence: CDR1 MGHRA, CDR2 YSYEKL. The CDR3 nucleotides read TGCGCCAGCAGCCAAGAACGTGATCAGCCCCAGCATTTT. It translates to CASSQERDQPQHF.

This clonotype has a count of ten or more. This chain connects TRBV12-3 or TRBV12-4 to TRBJ2-2, with D hard to call. V dropped 6 bases and J dropped 4 bases, with 6 bases sitting between them. The CDR3 has 12 amino acids. CDR3 amino acids: CASSPGTGELFF. CDR3 DNA: TGTGCCAGCAGCCCCGGCACCGGGGAGCTGTTTTTT.

Many counts were recorded for this clonotype. The rearrangement uses TRBV7-2 and TRBJ1-5; a possible D gene is TRBD1 (5 bases). The V and J ends lost 4 bases and 0 bases respectively, with 10 bases between them. The CDR3 covers 15 residues. Germline V gene lookup returns CDR1 SGHTA and CDR2 FQGNSA. The CDR3 loop reads CASSSGPNSNQPQHF. CDR3 nucleotides: TGTGCCAGCAGCTCGGGGCCGAATAGCAATCAGCCCCAGCATTTT.

This clonotype showed up many times. The CDR3 bases are TGCAGTGCTAGCCTTGGGCCCCTCTACGAGCAGTACTTC. Its translation: CSASLGPLYEQYF. This chain links TRBV20-1 with TRBJ2-7; no clear D gene. Germline CDR1 and CDR2: DFQATT and SNEGSKA (reference sequence). The V and J ends lost 3 bases and 3 bases respectively, with 12 bases between them. The CDR3 totals 13 residues.

This clonotype was found a few times. The chain uses TRBV6-2 or TRBV6-3 and TRBJ1-5, with D uncertain. The germline V gene encodes CDR1 MNHEY and CDR2 SVGEGT. CDR3 length: 16 amino acids. V dropped 2 bases and J dropped 3 bases, with 14 bases sitting between them. The CDR3 sequence: CASSYPRRNNNQPQHF. The CDR3 nucleotides are TGTGCCAGCAGTTACCCAAGACGGAACAACAATCAGCCCCAGCATTTT.

The J gene is TRBJ1-2, the V gene TRBV3-1; 9 bases are shared with TRBD1. CDR1 and CDR2 from the germline V gene are LGHDT and YNNKEL (reference sequence). The CDR3 loop spans 16 amino acids. V shed 0 bases, J shed 6 bases, and the junction held 8 bases outside the gene matches. The CDR3 nucleotides read TGTGCCAGCAGCCAAGATTTACAGGGGGCGTGGGATGGCTACACCTTC. Protein product: CASSQDLQGAWDGYTF.

There are many counts of this clonotype. The chain carries TRBV6-1 and TRBJ2-2, with D hard to call. The germline gives CDR1 MNHNS, CDR2 SASEGT. Trimming took 7 bases from V and 6 from J, leaving 9 bases between them. This CDR3 has 12 amino acids. CDR3 nucleotides: TGTGCCAGCAATATACTGGCCGGGGAGCTGTTTTTT. It specifies CASNILAGELFF.

The chain has TRBV10-2 and TRBJ2-3; 11 nucleotides align to TRBD1. Trimming removed 0 bases from V and 4 bases from J; junction bases left unmatched: 3. The CDR3 loop spans 16 amino acids. In germline, CDR1 is WSHSY, CDR2 SAAADI. Here the CDR3 reads CASSESGTGGADTQYF. The CDR3 nucleotides are TGCGCCAGCAGTGAGTCTGGGACAGGGGGGGCAGATACGCAGTATTTT.

The chain has TRBV13 and TRBJ2-7; D not resolved. This CDR3 region has 15 residues. Trimming removed 2 bases at V and 1 base at J, with 12 bases between. Per germline, CDR1 PRHDT and CDR2 FYEKMQ (reference sequence). DNA of the CDR3: TGTGCCAGCAGCTTAAAGGAGTTTCTTTCCTACGAGCAGTACTTC. Amino acid sequence: CASSLKEFLSYEQYF.

At least ten counts were recorded for this clonotype. This rearrangement joins TRBV7-2 to TRBJ1-2; a possible D gene is TRBD1 (5 bases). This CDR3 is built from 13 residues. Germline assignment: CDR1 SGHTA and CDR2 FQGNSA. The V and J ends lost 7 bases and 6 bases respectively, with 15 bases between them. In nucleotides, the CDR3 is TGTGCCAGCACCCTGGGGGTGGTTGATGGCTACACCTTC. Its translation: CASTLGVVDGYTF.

This clonotype appeared many times. The rearrangement links TRBV12-3 or TRBV12-4 to TRBJ2-1; no definite D call. The CDR3 has 12 amino acids. The germline V and J ends were trimmed by 0 bases and 9 bases, with 6 bases remaining between them. The CDR3 spells CASSLASSEQFF. CDR3 coding DNA: TGTGCCAGCAGTTTAGCGAGTAGTGAGCAGTTCTTC.

The rearrangement uses TRBV19 and TRBJ2-1; 11 nucleotides align to TRBD1. The CDR3 covers 17 residues. With 4 bases clipped from V and 10 bases from J, the junction kept 15 bases outside the gene matches. The germline gives CDR1 LNHDA, CDR2 SQIVND (reference sequence). CDR3 DNA: TGTGCCAGTAGTACACGGACAGGGGGCGCGGTATATGGCGAGCAGTTCTTC. This gives the protein CASSTRTGGAVYGEQFF.

This clonotype was detected many times. This chain links TRBV12-3 or TRBV12-4 with TRBJ1-5; D ambiguous. Trimming took off 5 bases at V and 3 bases at J, with 11 bases between the two ends. This CDR3 is built from 14 residues. DNA for the CDR3: TGTGCCAGCAGTCTCCAATTTCTCAATCAGCCCCAGCATTTT. Translation: CASSLQFLNQPQHF.

Ten or more counts support this clonotype. The chain carries TRBV29-1 and TRBJ1-2; 7 bases line up with TRBD1. Trimming cost V 6 bases and J 2 bases; bases outside gene matches: 9. This CDR3 has 14 amino acids. Germline V lookup: CDR1 SQVTM, CDR2 ANQGSEA. As DNA, the CDR3 is TGCAGCGTAAGTTCCGGACAGGACAACTATGGCTACACCTTC. Protein product: CSVSSGQDNYGYTF. The whole variable domain, remainder taken from reference TRBV29-1 and TRBJ1-2, is SAVISQKPSRDICQRGTSLTIQCQVDSQVTMMFWYRQQPGQSLTLIATANQGSEATYESGFVIDKFPISRPNLTFSTLTVSNMSPEDSSIYLCSVSSGQDNYGYTFGSGTRLTVV.

This clonotype was detected many times. This rearrangement joins TRBV12-3 or TRBV12-4 to TRBJ2-5; D is undetermined. CDR3 length: 13 amino acids. The V and J ends lost 3 bases and 5 bases respectively, with 10 bases between them. The CDR3 coding sequence is TGTGCCAGCAGTTTGAGATCACGGGAGACCCAGTACTTC. This gives the protein CASSLRSRETQYF.

At least ten counts were recorded for this clonotype. DNA for the CDR3: TGTGCCAGCAGTTTAGCGCTTCCAGATGGCTACACCTTC. Amino acids: CASSLALPDGYTF. This rearrangement joins TRBV12-3 or TRBV12-4 to TRBJ1-2; D not resolved. The V gene lost 0 bases and the J gene lost 6 bases, with 8 bases spanning the gap. CDR3 length: 13 residues.

This clonotype has at least ten counts. The V call is TRBV12-3 or TRBV12-4, the J call TRBJ1-5; D uncertain. The CDR3 contains 13 residues. The V end was cut by 3 bases, the J end by 4 bases, with 7 bases between. The CDR3 DNA reads as TGTGCCAGCAGTTTTGCGGGGAATCAGCCCCAGCATTTT. It is translated as CASSFAGNQPQHF.

This clonotype came up many times. This rearrangement joins TRBV28 to TRBJ1-4; D is undetermined. The CDR3 is 16 amino acids. Germline V gives CDR1 MDHEN, CDR2 SYDVKM. The ends were cut back, 5 bases at V and 8 bases at J, with 21 bases in the middle. The CDR3 DNA reads as TGTGCCAGCAGTAAACCCCTTTATGAATTTGGGGAAAAACTGTTTTTT. Its protein is CASSKPLYEFGEKLFF.

This clonotype was observed many times. The CDR3 DNA reads TGTGCCAGCAGTCCCTCCGGGGGGCAGGGGGGTTTCTACGAGCAGTACTTC. This sequence encodes CASSPSGGQGGFYEQYF. The V gene is TRBV6-1, the J gene TRBJ2-7; D possibly matches TRBD1 or TRBD2 (7 bases each). Germline CDR1 and CDR2: MNHNS and SASEGT. The V end lost 5 bases, the J end lost 3 bases, and 23 bases lay between the germline ends. The CDR3 length is 17 residues.

The chain joins TRBV4-1 to TRBJ2-1, with 7 bases identical to TRBD2. Germline assignment: CDR1 MGHRA and CDR2 YSYEKL. The CDR3 is 15 residues long. Trimming cost V 4 bases and J 7 bases; bases outside gene matches: 10. The CDR3: CASSPRDYQRNEQFF. Written as DNA, the CDR3 is TGCGCCAGCAGCCCCCGGGACTACCAAAGGAATGAGCAGTTCTTC.

The table lists this clonotype with a count of one. Being one base from a much bigger clone, this may be a read error. V and J are TRBV6-2 or TRBV6-3 and TRBJ2-7; D is tentatively TRBD1 or TRBD2 (5 bases each). This CDR3 spans 17 amino acids. Trimming cost V 3 bases and J 4 bases, with 22 bases left between them. CDR1 and CDR2 from the germline V gene are MNHEY and SVGEGT. CDR3 residues: CASSYRATRAGPYEQYF. The CDR3 region has the DNA TGTGCCAGCAGTTATCGCGCAACTAGGGCAGGGCCATACGAGCAGTACTTC.

This clonotype was seen ten or more times. This chain uses TRBV29-1 with TRBJ1-1; D is unclear. CDR3 length: 12 residues. Trimming pared 7 bases from V and 1 base from J, leaving 10 bases between. The germline gives CDR1 SQVTM, CDR2 ANQGSEA. CDR3 in amino acids: CSASTQNTEAFF. The CDR3 DNA reads as TGCAGCGCCTCGACCCAGAACACTGAAGCTTTCTTT.